These 11 T cell receptor beta chains came from one sample sequenced in a study of Graves' ophthalmopathy and Graves' hyperthyroidism. RNA served as the template for amplifying TCR beta CDR3 regions. HTBI primers were employed in first-round RT-PCR, then a second-round multiplex PCR followed. TCRdb used MiXCR to reprocess the multiplex PCR reads, holding one entry per CDR3 protein. This table holds a few hundred thousand distinct CDR3 sequences, about 18% found once. The sequenced sample consisted of peripheral blood. These receptors were collected from a woman aged 18-29 years with Graves' ophthalmopathy.

This clonotype was counted ten times or more. V gene TRBV10-2 combines with J gene TRBJ1-1, with D maybe TRBD1 (5 bases). Germline V lookup: CDR1 WSHSY, CDR2 SAAADI. With 0 bases removed from V and 5 bases from J, the gap between germline ends came to 19 bases. This CDR3 region has 17 residues. The CDR3 DNA reads as TGCGCCAGCAGTGAGTCCTCGGCGCTCGGGGGACGGACTGAAGCTTTCTTT. Its translation is CASSESSALGGRTEAFF.

In this sample, this clonotype turned up many times. The chain joins TRBV25-1 to TRBJ1-5; unclear D gene. The CDR3 totals 13 residues. Per germline, CDR1 MGHDK and CDR2 SYGVNS. The V gene lost 5 bases and the J gene lost 5 bases, with 10 bases spanning the gap. CDR3 residues: CASSQWGDQPQHF. The CDR3 DNA sequence: TGTGCCAGCAGTCAATGGGGAGATCAGCCCCAGCATTTT. The whole variable domain, remainder taken from reference TRBV25-1 and TRBJ1-5, is EADIYQTPRYLVIGTGKKITLECSQTMGHDKMYWYQQDPGMELHLIHYSYGVNSTEKGDLSSESTVSRIRTEHFPLTLESARPSHTSQYLCASSQWGDQPQHFGDGTRLSIL.

Many counts were recorded for this clonotype. The V and J genes are TRBV20-1 and TRBJ1-1; D remains unclear. V was shortened by 6 bases and J by 7 bases, with 12 bases between the two germline ends. This CDR3 region has 11 residues. Per the germline V gene, CDR1 is DFQATT and CDR2 is SNEGSKA (reference sequence). CDR3 loop: CSATRGDEAFF. In DNA form, the CDR3 reads TGCAGTGCCACACGAGGCGATGAAGCTTTCTTT.

V usage is TRBV12-3 or TRBV12-4 and J usage is TRBJ2-5; 7 bases match TRBD1. CDR3 length: 15 amino acids. V lost 5 bases, J lost 6 bases, and 12 bases stayed unmatched. The CDR3 loop reads CASSAPRDRGKTQYF. In DNA form, the CDR3 reads TGTGCCAGCAGTGCCCCCCGGGACAGAGGCAAGACCCAGTACTTC.

This clonotype was recorded at least ten times. This chain joins TRBV4-3 and TRBJ2-5, with D tentatively TRBD1 or TRBD2 (5 bases each). Germline assignment: CDR1 LGHNA and CDR2 YSLEER. The germline V and J ends were trimmed by 4 bases and 3 bases, with 12 bases remaining between them. The CDR3 runs to 14 residues. This chain's CDR3 is CASSRYVGEETQYF. The CDR3 nucleotides are TGCGCCAGCAGCCGATACGTGGGGGAAGAGACCCAGTACTTC.

This clonotype was counted at least ten times. The CDR3 reads CASSPSIQGFTYEQYF. CDR3 bases: TGTGCCAGTAGTCCTTCCATACAGGGTTTTACCTACGAGCAGTACTTC. V is TRBV19 and J is TRBJ2-7, with a tentative D call TRBD1 (6 bases). The CDR3 totals 16 residues. From germline, CDR1 is LNHDA and CDR2 SQIVND (reference sequence). V was trimmed by 5 bases and J by 2 bases, leaving 19 bases between them. The complete variable domain, with remaining parts taken from reference TRBV19 and TRBJ2-7, reads DGGITQSPKYLFRKEGQNVTLSCEQNLNHDAMYWYRQDPGQGLRLIYYSQIVNDFQKGDIAEGYSVSREKKESFPLTVTSAQKNPTAFYLCASSPSIQGFTYEQYFGPGTRLTVT.

The V call is TRBV15, the J call TRBJ1-1, with D perhaps matching TRBD1 (6 bases). This CDR3 is 13 amino acids long. V was cut by 0 bases and J by 6 bases, with 8 bases left in between. CDR1 is LNHNV, CDR2 YYDKDF, per germline (reference sequence). This CDR3 reads CATSREGGAEAFF. CDR3 in DNA: TGTGCCACCAGCAGAGAAGGGGGGGCTGAAGCTTTCTTT. Based on the CDR3 plus reference TRBV15 and TRBJ1-1, the full variable domain is DAMVIQNPRYQVTQFGKPVTLSCSQTLNHNVMYWYQQKSSQAPKLLFHYYDKDFNNEADTPDNFQSRRPNTSFCFLDIRSPGLGDTAMYLCATSREGGAEAFFGQGTRLTVV.

This clonotype was detected ten times or more. The V gene is TRBV28, the J gene TRBJ2-7; D is unresolved. Germline CDR1 is MDHEN and CDR2 is SYDVKM. This CDR3 is built from 13 residues. Trimming left V 6 bases short and J 4 bases short, with 13 bases between. The CDR3 region has the DNA TGTGCCAGCAGCCGTACCTCCCTTTACGAGCAGTACTTC. Translation gives CASSRTSLYEQYF.

Many counts were recorded for this clonotype. This chain connects TRBV12-5 to TRBJ1-2; D uncertain. The V gene's germline CDR1 is LGHNT and CDR2 FRNRAP. CDR3 length: 13 residues. V was trimmed by 4 bases and J by 6 bases, leaving 12 bases between them. The CDR3 bases are TGTGCTAGTGGTTCAAGTGCGGGTCATGGCTACACCTTC. Translating gives CASGSSAGHGYTF.

This rearrangement joins TRBV28 to TRBJ1-1, with D possibly TRBD1 on 6 matching bases. CDR1 MDHEN and CDR2 SYDVKM come from the germline V gene. V gave up 7 bases and J gave up 4 bases, with 19 bases separating them. This CDR3 region has 15 residues. The CDR3 coding sequence is TGTGCCAGCACACAGCCAGGGGCCGTCGGCACTGAAGCTTTCTTT. It codes for CASTQPGAVGTEAFF.

This clonotype has at least ten counts. V and J are TRBV6-5 and TRBJ2-7; tentatively, D is TRBD1 (6 bases). V was pared by 10 bases and J by 4 bases, with 32 bases between. CDR3 length equals 18 residues. Germline V CDR1 and CDR2: MNHEY, SVGAGI. The CDR3 DNA reads TGTGCCACCCGCGGACAGAAGGGGCCTTCTGGGGGCAGATACGAGCAGTACTTC. It codes for CATRGQKGPSGGRYEQYF.